These 21 T cell receptor beta chains came from one sample sequenced in a study of blood T cell repertoires in COVID-19. Sequencing was performed with immunoSEQ multiplex PCR; in TCRdb, only in-frame clones are kept and a portion is missing. The profile covers 35,000 to 45,000 clones, with 79% appearing a single time and more than 20% taken by the ten largest. Sequencing used peripheral blood. All receptors derive from an older man with acute or convalescent COVID-19.

The V call is TRBV18, the J call TRBJ1-4; D is unresolved. Trimming pared 5 bases from V and 8 bases from J, leaving 15 bases between. CDR3 length: 14 residues. Germline CDR1 and CDR2: KGHSH and LQKENI. CDR3 in amino acids: CASSDLGREEKLFF. CDR3 sequence (DNA): TGTGCCAGCTCAGATCTGGGTCGGGAAGAAAAACTGTTTTTT.

The chain links TRBV5-1 to TRBJ1-6; TRBD1 matches 9 bases. Looked up from germline, CDR1 is SGHRS and CDR2 is YFSETQ. V lost 4 bases to trimming and J lost 11 bases; unmatched junction nucleotides: 16. The CDR3 has 17 amino acids. As DNA, the CDR3 is TGCGCCAGCAGCCCGGATTTGGGGACAGGGATGGGGACACCCCTCCACTTT. Translating gives CASSPDLGTGMGTPLHF. Supplemented by reference TRBV5-1 and TRBJ1-6, the full variable domain reads KAGVTQTPRYLIKTRGQQVTLSCSPISGHRSVSWYQQTPGQGLQFLFEYFSETQRNKGNFPGRFSGRQFSNSRSEMNVSTLELGDSALYLCASSPDLGTGMGTPLHFGNGTRLTVT.

This clone has a handful of counts. The chain recombines TRBV5-1 with TRBJ2-7, with D uncertain. Germline CDR1 reads SGHRS; CDR2 reads YFSETQ. The CDR3 has 14 residues. V dropped 0 bases and J dropped 3 bases, with 10 bases sitting between them. CDR3 DNA: TGCGCCAGCAGCTTGGGCCTCAGGCTCTACGAGCAGTACTTC. Residues: CASSLGLRLYEQYF.

The V gene is TRBV18, the J gene TRBJ1-1; a weak D match, TRBD1 (5 bases). This CDR3 is 14 amino acids long. The germline CDR1 and CDR2 sequences are KGHSH and LQKENI. Trimming shortened V by 6 bases and J by 1 base, and 12 bases separated the two germline ends. CDR3 bases: TGTGCCAGCTCCCTCGGACACGGGAACACTGAAGCTTTCTTT. Protein: CASSLGHGNTEAFF.

The chain recombines TRBV7-9 with TRBJ1-2; TRBD1 is a possible D gene (5 bases). Trimming took 7 bases from V and 7 from J, leaving 16 bases between them. This CDR3 contains 13 residues. Germline V CDR1 and CDR2: SEHNR, FQNEAQ (reference sequence). As DNA, the CDR3 is TGTGCCAGCAATCCCGGGCCTCAGGGTGGCTACACCTTC. It specifies CASNPGPQGGYTF. The full variable domain, with the rest looked up from reference TRBV7-9 and TRBJ1-2, is DTGVSQNPRHKITKRGQNVTFRCDPISEHNRLYWYRQTLGQGPEFLTYFQNEAQLEKSRLLSDRFSAERPKGSFSTLEIQRTEQGDSAMYLCASNPGPQGGYTFGSGTRLTVV.

This chain joins TRBV29-1 and TRBJ2-7; 8 bases are shared with TRBD2. CDR1 and CDR2 from the germline V gene are SQVTM and ANQGSEA. V was clipped by 1 base and J by 4 bases; unmatched bases: 6. The length of the CDR3 is 14 residues. Here the CDR3 DNA reads TGCAGCGTTGAAGGGCGGGAGGCCCCATACGAGCAGTACTTC. Protein sequence: CSVEGREAPYEQYF.

This clone was seen a few times. V gene TRBV29-1 combines with J gene TRBJ1-1, with D maybe TRBD1 (6 bases). Trimming took 7 bases from V and 5 from J, leaving 20 bases between them. Germline CDR1 SQVTM, CDR2 ANQGSEA. The CDR3 extends over 14 amino acids. The CDR3 region is CSADGPQGGTEAFF. The CDR3 DNA follows: TGCAGCGCCGACGGGCCACAGGGAGGGACTGAAGCTTTCTTT.

CDR3 nucleotides: TGTGCCAGCAGTGTCTACTCCTTATACGAGCAGTACTTC. It is translated as CASSVYSLYEQYF. This chain uses TRBV6-2 or TRBV6-3 with TRBJ2-7; no firm D call. Germline V gene sequence: CDR1 MNHEY, CDR2 SVGEGT. This CDR3 is 13 amino acids long. V was trimmed by 5 bases and J by 4 bases, leaving 12 bases between them.

The chain is built from TRBV7-9 and TRBJ2-7; perhaps TRBD2 as D (6 bases). The germline CDR1 and CDR2 sequences are SEHNR and FQNEAQ (reference sequence). Deletions cut 0 bases from V and 5 bases from J, with 14 bases between. The length of the CDR3 is 15 residues. CDR3 DNA: TGTGCCAGCAGCTTAGCCGGGGGAAGGAGACACGAGCAGTACTTC. Translation: CASSLAGGRRHEQYF.

This chain joins TRBV11-3 and TRBJ2-7, with D perhaps TRBD1 (6 bases). This CDR3 spans 15 amino acids. The ends were cut back, 5 bases at V and 6 bases at J, with 20 bases in the middle. In germline, CDR1 is SGHNT, CDR2 YENEEA. CDR3 sequence reads: CASSAQQGQAGEQYF. Written as DNA, the CDR3 is TGTGCCAGCAGCGCTCAACAGGGTCAGGCTGGCGAGCAGTACTTC.

This chain uses TRBV12-3 or TRBV12-4 with TRBJ2-5; D call uncertain. Trimming pared 5 bases from V and 3 bases from J, leaving 4 bases between. The CDR3 runs to 11 residues. Here the CDR3 reads CASSREETQYF. The CDR3 coding sequence is TGTGCCAGCAGTCGGGAAGAGACCCAGTACTTC.

The chain carries TRBV28 and TRBJ2-7, with 11 bases matching TRBD2. This CDR3 contains 15 residues. CDR1 and CDR2 (germline): MDHEN, SYDVKM. J lost 6 bases, V lost 6 bases, and 10 bases had no gene match. CDR3 nucleotide sequence: TGTGCCAGCAGCCTTCCGGGACTAGCGGATCTCGAGCAGTACTTC. This codes for CASSLPGLADLEQYF.

This sequence joins TRBV5-1 and TRBJ2-1, with 7 bases matching TRBD2. The CDR3 has 16 residues. In germline, CDR1 is SGHRS, CDR2 YFSETQ. V lost 2 bases, J lost 9 bases, and 14 bases stayed unmatched. The CDR3 loop reads CASSFRRAGEGTEQFF. The CDR3 nucleotides read TGCGCCAGCAGCTTTCGAAGGGCGGGAGAAGGTACTGAGCAGTTCTTC. The whole variable domain, filled in from reference TRBV5-1 and TRBJ2-1, reads KAGVTQTPRYLIKTRGQQVTLSCSPISGHRSVSWYQQTPGQGLQFLFEYFSETQRNKGNFPGRFSGRQFSNSRSEMNVSTLELGDSALYLCASSFRRAGEGTEQFFGPGTRLTVL.

The chain uses TRBV19 and TRBJ2-3; 8 positions match TRBD2. Germline V gene lookup returns CDR1 LNHDA and CDR2 SQIVND (reference sequence). This CDR3 contains 16 residues. The trim removed 6 bases at V and 2 bases at J, leaving 10 bases unmatched. The CDR3, as DNA: TGTGCCAGTAGCATTAGCGGGATCTATTCCACAGATACGCAGTATTTT. As protein: CASSISGIYSTDTQYF.

The genes are TRBV5-1 and TRBJ2-7; TRBD2 matches at 7 bases. Germline CDR1 and CDR2: SGHRS and YFSETQ. The CDR3 runs to 17 residues. V gave up 0 bases and J gave up 0 bases; unmatched junction bases: 9. The CDR3 loop reads CASSLVEVGGTSYEQYF. The CDR3, as DNA: TGCGCCAGCAGCTTGGTGGAGGTGGGGGGGACCTCCTACGAGCAGTACTTC.

The chain is built from TRBV5-1 and TRBJ1-2; 7 bases line up with TRBD1. This CDR3 is 14 amino acids long. With 2 bases clipped from V and 4 bases from J, the junction kept 5 bases outside the gene matches. Germline loops: CDR1 SGHRS, CDR2 YFSETQ. The CDR3 protein is CASSLGGEAYGYTF. The CDR3 region has the DNA TGCGCCAGCAGCTTAGGGGGCGAGGCCTATGGCTACACCTTC.

The sample holds a few counts of this clone. The V and J genes are TRBV5-1 and TRBJ1-3; D is unresolved. The germline V gene has CDR1 SGHRS and CDR2 YFSETQ. The CDR3 has 18 residues. V was clipped by 1 base and J by 2 bases, with 19 bases between them. The CDR3: CASSLRGSVSRPGNTIYF. CDR3 nucleotide sequence: TGCGCCAGCAGCTTGAGAGGGTCAGTATCTCGGCCTGGAAACACCATATATTTT.

A single count supports this clone. The V and J genes are TRBV4-1 and TRBJ2-7; TRBD2 aligns across 11 bases. The CDR3 length is 18 residues. From germline, CDR1 is MGHRA and CDR2 YSYEKL. The V and J ends lost 0 bases and 2 bases, in that order; junction bases with no gene match: 9. The CDR3 DNA reads TGCGCCAGCAGCCAAGAAGGGAAGGGACTAGCGGCCACCTACGAGCAGTACTTC. Translating it yields CASSQEGKGLAATYEQYF.

The chain employs TRBV4-1 and TRBJ1-5, with D uncertain. Germline values: CDR1 MGHRA, CDR2 YSYEKL. The CDR3 has 16 amino acids. Between the trimmed V and J ends, which lost 2 bases and 2 bases, there was a span of 13 bases. The CDR3 DNA follows: TGCGCCAGCAGCCAAACTGTCGGGATGGGCAATCAGCCCCAGCATTTT. This sequence encodes CASSQTVGMGNQPQHF.

The gene calls are TRBV19 and TRBJ2-1, with a possible D match to TRBD1 (6 bases). Germline CDR1 LNHDA, CDR2 SQIVND (reference sequence). Trimming shortened V by 3 bases and J by 3 bases, and 12 bases separated the two germline ends. This CDR3 is built from 15 residues. The chain's CDR3 is CASSISGQLYNEQFF. Here the CDR3 DNA reads TGTGCCAGTAGTATCTCGGGACAACTCTACAATGAGCAGTTCTTC.

A few counts support this clone. J is TRBJ2-1 and V is TRBV7-6, with D possibly TRBD2 on 6 matching bases. The CDR3 is made up of 15 amino acids. Germline V CDR1 and CDR2: SGHVS, FNYEAQ. The V and J ends lost 2 bases and 5 bases respectively, with 13 bases between them. CDR3 DNA: TGTGCCAGCAGCTTAAATCCGGGAGCAAACAATGAGCAGTTCTTC. This sequence encodes CASSLNPGANNEQFF.